These 25 T cell receptor beta chains share one sample of origin, sequenced in a study of spatial heterogeneity in lung cancer. As to time point: blood at routine non-recurrence follow-up after resection. Via MiXCR, TCRdb re-called the 5' RACE reads, giving one row per CDR3 protein. In the table there are about 27,000 distinct CDR3 sequences, about 5.2% of which are singletons. This sample comprised PBMCs, obtained at follow-up. These receptors all come from a female donor with early-stage non-small cell lung cancer.

This clonotype was counted at least ten times. The chain couples TRBV5-1 to TRBJ2-3, with a tentative D call TRBD2 (7 bases). The CDR3 extends over 16 amino acids. V lost 1 base and J 5 bases, leaving 17 bases between the germline ends. Germline V gene lookup returns CDR1 SGHRS and CDR2 YFSETQ. The CDR3 nucleotides are TGCGCCAGCAGCTTGCCGGGTTCGGGGGGCCGAGATACGCAGTATTTT. It translates to CASSLPGSGGRDTQYF.

This clonotype was seen ten or more times. The CDR3 bases are TGCGCCAGCACCCCAGGGATGGGTACCCAAGGGGAGCTGTTTTTT. Residues: CASTPGMGTQGELFF. The genes are TRBV5-1 and TRBJ2-2, with a tentative D call TRBD1 (5 bases). Germline assignment: CDR1 SGHRS and CDR2 YFSETQ. This CDR3 contains 15 residues. V lost 6 bases to trimming and J lost 8 bases, with 20 bases between them.

This clonotype was recorded at least ten times. The chain recombines TRBV5-1 with TRBJ2-5; no firm D call. V was trimmed by 1 base and J by 2 bases, leaving 6 bases between them. In germline, CDR1 is SGHRS, CDR2 YFSETQ. The CDR3 consists of 13 residues. The CDR3 loop reads CASSLLGQETQYF. Written as DNA, the CDR3 is TGCGCCAGCAGCTTGTTAGGGCAAGAGACCCAGTACTTC.

Many counts were recorded for this clonotype. The rearrangement links TRBV7-8 to TRBJ2-1, with D possibly matching TRBD2 (6 bases). Germline lookup yields CDR1 SGHVS and CDR2 FQNEAQ. Trimming took off 5 bases at V and 2 bases at J, with 13 bases between the two ends. CDR3 length: 15 amino acids. CDR3 residues: CASSPLGGTYNEQFF. In DNA form, the CDR3 reads TGTGCCAGCAGCCCACTGGGGGGAACCTACAATGAGCAGTTCTTC. Variable domain in full (rest from reference TRBV7-8 and TRBJ2-1): GAGVSQSPRYKVAKRGQDVALRCDPISGHVSLFWYQQALGQGPEFLTYFQNEAQLDKSGLPSDRFFAERPEGSVSTLKIQRTQQEDSAVYLCASSPLGGTYNEQFFGPGTRLTVL.

The table lists this clonotype with many counts. J is TRBJ2-1 and V is TRBV12-3 or TRBV12-4; 9 bases match TRBD1. V lost 1 base and J lost 8; bases outside the gene matches: 12. The CDR3 totals 17 residues. CDR3 DNA sequence: TGTGCCAGCAGTTTAGTAACGGGGACAGGGAAGGTCGATGAGCAGTTCTTC. Residues: CASSLVTGTGKVDEQFF.

This clonotype is medium-sized within its sample. The chain uses TRBV3-1 and TRBJ2-1; D call uncertain. This CDR3 comprises 14 residues. Between the trimmed V and J ends, which lost 6 bases and 1 base, there was a span of 10 bases. Germline CDR1 and CDR2: LGHDT and YNNKEL (reference sequence). CDR3 nucleotides: TGTGCCAGCAGTCCCGGTCGATCCTACAATGAGCAGTTCTTC. Translated, it gives CASSPGRSYNEQFF.

This clonotype was observed many times. The chain couples TRBV7-6 to TRBJ1-4, with D uncertain. Germline CDR1 and CDR2: SGHVS and FNYEAQ. Trimming stripped 6 bases from V and 8 bases from J, with 13 bases between. CDR3 size: 13 residues. Here the CDR3 DNA reads TGTGCCAGCAGAGGAGGACTTGGAGAAAAACTGTTTTTT. Protein product: CASRGGLGEKLFF.

This clonotype was counted many times. The rearrangement joins TRBV9 to TRBJ2-1, with 9 nucleotides matching TRBD2. Germline-derived CDR1 and CDR2 are SGDLS and YYNGEE. The CDR3 is made up of 17 amino acids. After removal of 0 bases from V and 6 bases from J, the junction contained 10 bases not matched to a gene. The CDR3 DNA reads as TGTGCCAGCAGCGTAGCTGTGGGGACTAGCTTGGGCAATGAGCAGTTCTTC. Its protein is CASSVAVGTSLGNEQFF.

The chain recombines TRBV4-3 with TRBJ2-7; the D is unclear. Germline V CDR1 and CDR2: LGHNA, YSLEER. V lost 0 bases and J lost 7, with 13 bases in between. The CDR3 sequence is 14 residues long. CDR3 bases: TGCGCCAGCAGCCAAGAGGCAGCCCAGTCTGAGCAGTACTTC. It encodes CASSQEAAQSEQYF.

This clonotype was observed at least ten times. This rearrangement joins TRBV20-1 to TRBJ1-1; D gene unclear. The CDR3 is 11 amino acids. From germline, CDR1 is DFQATT and CDR2 SNEGSKA (reference sequence). Trimming stripped 2 bases from V and 1 base from J, with 2 bases between. In DNA, the CDR3 is TGCAGTGCTAGACAGAACACTGAAGCTTTCTTT. Protein: CSARQNTEAFF.

This clonotype was detected many times. This chain connects TRBV28 to TRBJ1-3; D is possibly TRBD1 (6 bases). Germline V gives CDR1 MDHEN, CDR2 SYDVKM. The CDR3 extends over 15 amino acids. The germline V and J ends were trimmed by 1 base and 4 bases, with 11 bases remaining between them. CDR3 nucleotides: TGTGCCAGCAGTTTATCACAGGGAAGGGGAAACACCATATATTTT. Its protein product is CASSLSQGRGNTIYF.

In its sample, this clonotype was seen a few times. A much larger clone lies one base from this, so it may be a read error. V usage is TRBV28 and J usage is TRBJ1-2, with D tentatively TRBD1 (6 bases). CDR1 is MDHEN, CDR2 SYDVKM, per germline. This CDR3 spans 15 amino acids. The chain's CDR3 is CVSSPTLTGSYGYTF. The CDR3 DNA reads as TGTGTCAGCAGTCCCACCCTCACAGGGTCCTATGGCTACACCTTC.

This clonotype has ten or more counts. The rearrangement joins TRBV20-1 to TRBJ1-4; weak D call: TRBD1 (6 bases). From germline, CDR1 is DFQATT and CDR2 SNEGSKA (reference sequence). Trimming took off 6 bases at V and 3 bases at J, with 11 bases between the two ends. CDR3 length equals 13 residues. In DNA, the CDR3 is TGCAGTGCCCCCAGGGGTCCTAATGAAAAACTGTTTTTT. Translating it yields CSAPRGPNEKLFF.

A note on this clonotype: A much larger clone lies one base from this, so it may be a read error. This chain uses TRBV7-6 with TRBJ2-5; D may be TRBD1 or TRBD2 (6 bases each). The V gene's germline CDR1 is SGHVS and CDR2 FNYEAQ. This CDR3 has 12 residues. This CDR3 reads CEGGGTQETRYF. The CDR3 DNA follows: TGTGAAGGAGGGGGGACCCAAGAGACCCGGTACTTC.

This clonotype was counted between two and nine times. This chain links TRBV28 with TRBJ2-5, with D perhaps TRBD1 (5 bases). With 10 bases removed from V and 3 bases from J, the gap between germline ends came to 9 bases. This CDR3 has 11 amino acids. Germline V gene lookup returns CDR1 MDHEN and CDR2 SYDVKM. DNA of the CDR3: TGTGCCATCCAGGGTAAAGAGACCCAGTACTTC. This translates into CAIQGKETQYF.

This clonotype was picked up a small number of times. V and J are TRBV20-1 and TRBJ2-1; D may be TRBD1 (6 bases). V was trimmed by 4 bases and J by 3 bases, leaving 16 bases between them. CDR1 DFQATT and CDR2 SNEGSKA come from the germline V gene (reference sequence). The CDR3 totals 15 residues. The CDR3 nucleotides read TGCAGTGCTATCCCGGGACAAGGATACTACAATGAGCAGTTCTTC. Translated: CSAIPGQGYYNEQFF.

This clonotype was picked up a small number of times. The J gene is TRBJ1-1, the V gene TRBV5-1; no firm D call. Trimming removed 0 bases at V and 1 base at J, with 4 bases between. Looked up from germline, CDR1 is SGHRS and CDR2 is YFSETQ. The CDR3 runs 13 residues. The CDR3 loop is CASSLGPNTEAFF. The CDR3 coding sequence is TGCGCCAGCAGCTTGGGGCCGAACACTGAAGCTTTCTTT.

Many counts were recorded for this clonotype. The chain employs TRBV7-9 and TRBJ2-1, with 10 bases aligning to TRBD2. The CDR3 totals 15 residues. Germline V gene sequence: CDR1 SEHNR, CDR2 FQNEAQ (reference sequence). V lost 6 bases to trimming and J lost 4 bases; unmatched junction nucleotides: 6. The CDR3 loop is CASRHLAGEYNEQFF. The DNA for the CDR3 is TGTGCCAGCAGGCATCTAGCGGGGGAATACAATGAGCAGTTCTTC.

This clonotype came up many times. This chain connects TRBV7-2 to TRBJ2-7; 13 bases fit TRBD2. The V segment lost 5 bases and the J segment 7 bases; nucleotides outside the gene matches: 8. This CDR3 spans 15 amino acids. CDR1 SGHTA and CDR2 FQGNSA come from the germline V gene. Here the CDR3 reads CASSPGLAGEGEQYF. DNA for the CDR3: TGTGCCAGCAGCCCCGGACTAGCGGGGGAGGGAGAGCAGTACTTC.

This clonotype was recorded many times. The chain employs TRBV4-2 and TRBJ1-1; maybe TRBD1 (5 bases). The CDR3 has 15 residues. V gave up 1 base and J gave up 5 bases, with 14 bases separating them. CDR1 and CDR2 (germline): LGHNA, YNFKEQ. CDR3 in amino acids: CASSQVGGSTTEAFF. As DNA, the CDR3 is TGTGCCAGCAGCCAAGTGGGGGGATCGACTACTGAAGCTTTCTTT.

This clonotype was seen a handful of times. The rearrangement joins TRBV4-3 to TRBJ2-3; 7 nucleotides match TRBD2. CDR3 size: 17 residues. The germline V gene encodes CDR1 LGHNA and CDR2 YSLEER. Germline trimming cut 0 bases from V and 0 bases from J; bases unmatched to any gene: 6. CDR3 nucleotide sequence: TGCGCCAGCAGCCAAGATGCGGCTAGCGGTAGCACAGATACGCAGTATTTT. Its translation is CASSQDAASGSTDTQYF.

This clonotype showed up many times. The chain recombines TRBV25-1 with TRBJ1-5; D remains unclear. The CDR3 is 13 residues long. Germline CDR1 and CDR2: MGHDK and SYGVNS. The V and J ends lost 6 bases and 2 bases respectively, with 8 bases between them. CDR3 sequence (DNA): TGTGCCAGCAGCGACCAGGGCAATCAGCCCCAGCATTTT. Amino acids: CASSDQGNQPQHF.

This clonotype was counted ten times or more. The chain is built from TRBV9 and TRBJ2-7, with 13 nucleotides matching TRBD2. CDR3 size: 15 residues. From germline, CDR1 is SGDLS and CDR2 YYNGEE. J lost 3 bases, V lost 4 bases, and 4 bases had no gene match. Here the CDR3 DNA reads TGTGCCAGCAGCCCCCGGACTAGCGGGGGCTACGAGCAGTACTTC. Translated, it gives CASSPRTSGGYEQYF.

This clonotype was counted ten times or more. The chain links TRBV12-3 or TRBV12-4 to TRBJ2-3; 13 bases agree with TRBD2. This CDR3 comprises 14 residues. V gave up 5 bases and J gave up 11 bases; unmatched junction bases: 7. The CDR3 here is CASSPTSGGMMQYF. The DNA of the CDR3 is TGTGCCAGCAGTCCGACTAGCGGGGGGATGATGCAGTATTTT.

This clonotype has ten or more counts. The chain employs TRBV12-5 and TRBJ2-1; D is perhaps TRBD1 (6 bases). The germline V gene encodes CDR1 LGHNT and CDR2 FRNRAP. This CDR3 contains 18 residues. V lost 1 base, J lost 7 bases, and 23 bases lay in between. CDR3 sequence reads: CASGLESLGTPLTNEQFF. The CDR3 DNA reads TGTGCTAGTGGTTTGGAATCTCTCGGGACACCGCTGACAAATGAGCAGTTCTTC.